This T cell receptor beta chain was observed in a study of blood T cell repertoires in COVID-19 (dated by TCRdb to between 2020 and 2021). For the study in its entirety: The collaborator samples originated in the United States, Italy and Spain and spanned the acute and convalescent phases of COVID-19. The prospective study material was composed of cDNA or gDNA derived from T cells, B-cell-depleted T cells, or PBMCs. Subjects who had been exposed to COVID-19, were actively infected with it, or had recovered from it provided the deeply sampled blood TCRbeta repertoires that made up the dataset. The repertoires were released in a freely available public database meant as a resource for research on the immune response to SARS-CoV-2. The samples were drawn from the first 160 participants of the ongoing ImmuneRACE study and from more than 1,000 subjects provided by 6 global collaborators. A de-identified subject ID, COVID-19 status, age in years and sex were almost always included in the sample metadata. Where available, HLA class I and class II types were taken from metadata supplied by the sample provider and were not determined by assay-based typing. Summary of the overall study and its limitations: The quantity of clinical and demographic metadata differed by source and by participant and was supplied without curation.

For this chain, trimming is 4 bases at the V end and 6 bases at the J end, and the number of junction bases without a gene match is 5. Per the germline V gene (reference sequence), LGHDT is the CDR1 and YNNKEL is the CDR2. The CDR3 runs 14 residues from the cysteine to the phenylalanine. This entry keeps only the CDR3 DNA: 42 bases, framed from base 1. TCRbeta CDR3 regions were amplified from genomic DNA by means of the immunoSEQ Assay, a bias-controlled multiplex PCR. On the authors' methods: The number of nucleated cells in each sample was estimated from the amplification of reference gene primers within the assay. To quantify the absolute abundance of each unique TCRbeta CDR3 rearrangement, sequence reads were collapsed and filtered. Productive Simpson clonality was computed per sample as the square root of Simpson's diversity index over productive rearrangements. TCRdb provides this immuneACCESS table in a form limited to in-frame rearrangements. Some clones are lacking; in checked studies, under half of them reflect an unresolved V gene, and why the rest are absent is not known. V and J calls and clone size are as listed in that table; D and trimming were resolved from the DNA. The table for this sample lists 250,000 to 350,000 clones; around 85% of them were counted only once. The ten most abundant clones make up approximately 4.2% of the sample.

Comments on this clone: Its antigen is not yet known. Nothing much larger sits one base from this clone, and base qualities are not available.

Enrolling through a virtual design, the prospective study's participants ranged in age from about 18 to 89 years and lived across 20 to 25 United States geographic areas. Cohort assignment in the prospective study relied on participant-reported clinical history from a screening survey and a study questionnaire. Recovered participants in ImmuneRACE Cohort 3 were defined as having two consecutive negative NP/OP PCR tests, clearance from a healthcare professional, or resolution of symptoms. Each participant in the prospective study had whole blood, serum and a nasopharyngeal or oropharyngeal swab collected by mobile phlebotomists. Over a roughly 2-month period, participants in the prospective study had the option of providing additional blood draws and questionnaires. Blood samples from the prospective study were shipped frozen or at room temperature prior to DNA extraction.

The sequence is built from TRBV3-1 (or the pseudogene TRBV3-2) and TRBJ1-4, and 7 junctional nucleotides match TRBD1. This TCR derives from a woman in her twenties or thirties who had recovered from COVID-19. Sequencing used PBMCs or T cells enriched from blood (not recorded which). In nucleotides, the sequence is TGTGCCAGCAGCCGACGAGGGACAGATGAAAAACTGTTTTTT. This encodes CASSRRGTDEKLFF.